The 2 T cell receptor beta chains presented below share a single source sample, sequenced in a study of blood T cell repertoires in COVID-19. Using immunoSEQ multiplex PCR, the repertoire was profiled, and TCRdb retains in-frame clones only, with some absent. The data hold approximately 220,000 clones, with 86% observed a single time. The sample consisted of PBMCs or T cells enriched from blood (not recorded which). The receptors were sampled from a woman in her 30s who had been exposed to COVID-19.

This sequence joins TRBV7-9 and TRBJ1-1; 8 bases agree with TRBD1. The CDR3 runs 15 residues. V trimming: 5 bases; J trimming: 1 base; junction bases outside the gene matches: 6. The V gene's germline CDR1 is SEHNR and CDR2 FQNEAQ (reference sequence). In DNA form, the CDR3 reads TGTGCCAGCAGCCCGGGACAGGAGTGGAACACTGAAGCTTTCTTT. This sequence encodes CASSPGQEWNTEAFF.

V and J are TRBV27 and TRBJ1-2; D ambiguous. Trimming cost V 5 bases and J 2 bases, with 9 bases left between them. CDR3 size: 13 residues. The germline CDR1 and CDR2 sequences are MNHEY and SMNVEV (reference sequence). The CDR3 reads CASSIGSNYGYTF. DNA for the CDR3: TGTGCCAGCAGTATCGGGAGCAACTATGGCTACACCTTC.